Listed below are T cell receptor beta chains from one sample, sequenced in a study of blood T cell repertoires in COVID-19. The data were produced by immunoSEQ multiplex PCR, yet TCRdb's version contains in-frame clones alone and is incomplete. This repertoire shows 390,000 or so clones, around 87% found once; its top ten account for 10%. Sample: PBMCs or T cells enriched from blood (not recorded which). The receptor source for this set is a woman between 45 and 60 years old who had recovered from COVID-19. The CDR3 runs from the conserved cysteine through the conserved F or W. The D gene is left open where the match is weak. Clone size is stated in some rows and not others, as once, few, many or a class when expanded.

clone_size	cdr3_length	d_call	v_call	j_call	cdr3_aa	cdr3_nt
.	16	TRBD2	TRBV4-3	TRBJ2-3	CASSQDASGGSDTQYF	TGCGCCAGCAGCCAAGACGCTAGCGGGGGATCAGATACGCAGTATTTT
.	11	TRBD1	TRBV19	TRBJ1-2	CASTGGVGYTF	TGTGCCAGTACAGGGGGTGTTGGCTACACCTTC
.	16	TRBD1	TRBV7-9	TRBJ2-7	CASSSIGQARRYEQYF	TGTGCCAGCAGCTCTATTGGACAGGCCAGAAGGTACGAGCAGTACTTC
.	15	TRBD1	TRBV27	TRBJ1-6	CASRWGQGVDSPLHF	TGTGCCAGCAGGTGGGGGCAGGGGGTGGATTCACCCCTCCACTTT
.	14	TRBD1	TRBV30	TRBJ1-1	CAWSWTGEGIDPFF	TGTGCCTGGAGCTGGACAGGGGAGGGGATTGATCCTTTCTTT
few	14	.	TRBV18	TRBJ1-3	CASSPKTGGNTIYF	TGTGCCAGCTCACCAAAGACAGGCGGAAACACCATATATTTT
.	15	TRBD2	TRBV19	TRBJ2-3	CASSPSGGGTDTQYF	TGTGCCAGTAGTCCGAGCGGGGGGGGGACAGATACGCAGTATTTT
.	13	TRBD1	TRBV29-1	TRBJ1-1	CSVAIRQGAEAFF	TGCAGCGTGGCGATTCGACAGGGGGCTGAAGCTTTCTTT
.	16	.	TRBV27	TRBJ1-2	CASSLSEGRRTYGYTF	TGTGCCAGCAGTTTATCGGAGGGAAGACGTACCTATGGCTACACCTTC
.	14	.	TRBV2	TRBJ1-3	CASSLDNSGNTIYF	TGTGCCAGCAGCCTGGACAACTCTGGAAACACCATATATTTT
.	12	.	TRBV25-1	TRBJ2-4	CASTGPGDIQYF	TGTGCCAGCACGGGACCAGGGGACATTCAGTACTTC
.	14	.	TRBV18	TRBJ2-1	CASSPGGPYNEQFF	TGTGCCAGCTCACCGGGGGGTCCTTACAATGAGCAGTTCTTC
.	13	.	TRBV13	TRBJ1-2	CASSFQTNYGYTF	TGTGCCAGCAGCTTTCAGACTAACTATGGCTACACCTTC
once	17	.	TRBV5-1	TRBJ1-6	CASSSHRRGASNSPLHF	TGCGCCAGCAGTTCCCACCGTAGGGGCGCGAGCAATTCACCCCTCCACTTT
.	15	.	TRBV10-3	TRBJ1-5	CAISEVANSNQPQHF	TGTGCCATCAGTGAGGTAGCTAATAGCAATCAGCCCCAGCATTTT
few	12	.	TRBV7-9	TRBJ2-7	CASSPRLDEQYF	TGTGCCAGCAGCCCAAGACTAGACGAGCAGTACTTC
.	13	.	TRBV29-1	TRBJ1-2	CSVELGNEVGYTF	TGCAGCGTTGAACTGGGCAACGAAGTTGGCTACACCTTC
.	15	.	TRBV7-9	TRBJ1-1	CASSSQTDRRWEAFF	TGTGCCAGCAGCTCCCAAACTGACAGGCGGTGGGAAGCTTTCTTT
.	15	TRBD1	TRBV6-5	TRBJ1-2	CASNLGQGTNYGYTF	TGTGCCAGCAACCTAGGACAGGGGACCAACTATGGCTACACCTTC
.	13	.	TRBV13	TRBJ1-1	CASSRRQNTEAFF	TGTGCCAGCAGTCGAAGACAGAACACTGAAGCTTTCTTT
.	15	TRBD2	TRBV3-1/TRBV3-2	TRBJ2-3	CASSQERSGGNTQYF	TGTGCCAGCAGCCAAGAGAGAAGCGGGGGAAATACGCAGTATTTT
.	14	TRBD2	TRBV14	TRBJ2-7	CASSLIAGGHEQYF	TGTGCCAGCAGTCTCATAGCGGGGGGGCACGAGCAGTACTTC
few	14	.	TRBV6-5	TRBJ2-7	CASSGGSATYEQYF	TGTGCCAGCAGCGGAGGATCAGCTACCTACGAGCAGTACTTC
.	13	TRBD2	TRBV7-2	TRBJ2-2	CASSLAGGGRLFF	TGTGCCAGCAGCTTAGCCGGGGGGGGAAGGCTGTTTTTT
few	13	.	TRBV19	TRBJ1-1	CASSIQARTEAFF	TGTGCCAGTAGTATACAGGCCCGCACTGAAGCTTTCTTT
.	14	.	TRBV19	TRBJ2-5	CASSITGGQETQYF	TGTGCCAGTAGTATAACAGGTGGTCAAGAGACCCAGTACTTC
.	13	.	TRBV12-3/TRBV12-4	TRBJ1-1	CASSLSGVTEAFF	TGTGCCAGCAGTTTATCGGGTGTCACTGAAGCTTTCTTT
.	13	.	TRBV30	TRBJ1-1	CAGGGRGATEAFF	TGTGCCGGGGGGGGGAGGGGGGCGACTGAAGCTTTCTTT
.	13	.	TRBV4-3	TRBJ1-2	CASSLQGSYGYTF	TGCGCCAGCAGCCTACAGGGCTCCTATGGCTACACCTTC
.	16	TRBD1	TRBV3-1/TRBV3-2	TRBJ1-5	CASSRSGTGNNQPQHF	TGTGCCAGCAGCCGTTCCGGGACAGGGAACAATCAGCCCCAGCATTTT
.	16	.	TRBV27	TRBJ1-4	CASSLYSYATNEKLFF	TGTGCCAGCAGTTTATACAGTTATGCAACTAATGAAAAACTGTTTTTT